The rows below give T cell receptor beta chains drawn from one sample of a study of T cell repertoires in cytomegalovirus infection. TCRdb ran MiXCR on the reads and lists one entry per CDR3 protein. This table has approximately 320,000 distinct CDR3 sequences, 9% to 9.5% appearing once. Sequencing used PBMCs. The receptors shown here come from a human donor in good health (CMV status not recorded). Some clones in this sample may be carry-over from other donors' samples. Each CDR3 is given with its conserved first and last residue. Fields, in order: clone size, D gene, J gene, V gene, CDR3 DNA, CDR3 protein. D genes are given only for firm matches. Size tells how often a clone was seen (once, few, many) or the class of an expanded clone, and some rows leave it out.

clone size: many
D gene: TRBD2
J gene: TRBJ2-1
V gene: TRBV6-5
CDR3 DNA: TGTGCCAGCAGTTGGAGCGGGAGCCCCGAGGGGGAGCAGTTCTTC
CDR3 protein: CASSWSGSPEGEQFF

clone size: NA
D gene: NA
J gene: TRBJ1-5
V gene: TRBV12-3/TRBV12-4
CDR3 DNA: TGTGCCAGCAGGCCCCAGGGAAATCAGCCCCAGCATTTT
CDR3 protein: CASRPQGNQPQHF

clone size: NA
D gene: NA
J gene: TRBJ1-3
V gene: TRBV4-2
CDR3 DNA: TGTGCCAGCAGCCAGCAGGGTTCTGGAAACACCATATATTTT
CDR3 protein: CASSQQGSGNTIYF

clone size: NA
D gene: TRBD2
J gene: TRBJ2-1
V gene: TRBV7-6
CDR3 DNA: TGTGCCAGCAGCTCCTCCCGGGACAGGGGACTAGCGGGAGTGGCTGGTGAGCAGTTCTTC
CDR3 protein: CASSSSRDRGLAGVAGEQFF

clone size: NA
D gene: NA
J gene: TRBJ2-7
V gene: TRBV15
CDR3 DNA: TGTGCCACCAGCAGAGAGAGGAGTCCATCCTACGAGCAGTACTTC
CDR3 protein: CATSRERSPSYEQYF

clone size: many
D gene: NA
J gene: TRBJ1-5
V gene: TRBV6-1
CDR3 DNA: TGTGCCAGCAGTTACGGACGGGGGAATCAGCCCCAGCATTTT
CDR3 protein: CASSYGRGNQPQHF

clone size: many
D gene: TRBD2
J gene: TRBJ2-1
V gene: TRBV6-1
CDR3 DNA: TGTGCCAGCATTCCTGGCGGCGGGAGGGCTGGAAATGAGCAGTTCTTC
CDR3 protein: CASIPGGGRAGNEQFF

clone size: NA
D gene: NA
J gene: TRBJ2-3
V gene: TRBV4-2
CDR3 DNA: TGTGCCAGCAGCCAAGGGGCAGATACGCAGTATTTT
CDR3 protein: CASSQGADTQYF

clone size: NA
D gene: TRBD2
J gene: TRBJ2-4
V gene: TRBV12-3/TRBV12-4
CDR3 DNA: TGTGCCAGCAGTCCCCCTAGGCTAGCGGAAAACATTCAGTACTTC
CDR3 protein: CASSPPRLAENIQYF

clone size: NA
D gene: NA
J gene: TRBJ2-2
V gene: TRBV24-1
CDR3 DNA: TGTGCCACCAGTGACCCCGGCGGGGAGCTGTTTTTT
CDR3 protein: CATSDPGGELFF

clone size: NA
D gene: TRBD1
J gene: TRBJ1-2
V gene: TRBV27
CDR3 DNA: TGTGCCAGCAGTCCTTACGGAGCCGGGACAGGATCTGGCTACACCTTC
CDR3 protein: CASSPYGAGTGSGYTF

clone size: few
D gene: NA
J gene: TRBJ1-3
V gene: TRBV15
CDR3 DNA: TGTGCCACCAGCAGAGAAAGGCAGTTTAACTCTGGAAACACCATATATTTT
CDR3 protein: CATSRERQFNSGNTIYF

clone size: many
D gene: NA
J gene: TRBJ1-1
V gene: TRBV6-2/TRBV6-3
CDR3 DNA: TGTGCCAGCAGTTACCCTGGACGCGCTGCGGTGATCTTT
CDR3 protein: CASSYPGRAAVIF

clone size: many
D gene: NA
J gene: TRBJ2-5
V gene: TRBV28
CDR3 DNA: TGTGCCAGCAGTTCGGGGGGCGGGGGTAGAGAGACCCAGTACTTC
CDR3 protein: CASSSGGGGRETQYF

clone size: many
D gene: NA
J gene: TRBJ2-5
V gene: TRBV12-5
CDR3 DNA: TGTGCTAGTGGCCTTCCGGGACTGCTTCAAGAGACCCAGTACTTC
CDR3 protein: CASGLPGLLQETQYF

clone size: NA
D gene: NA
J gene: TRBJ2-5
V gene: TRBV6-2/TRBV6-3
CDR3 DNA: TGTGCCAGCAGTTCATCGGTACGGGGGACCCAGTACTTC
CDR3 protein: CASSSSVRGTQYF

clone size: many
D gene: NA
J gene: TRBJ2-5
V gene: TRBV28
CDR3 DNA: TGTGCCAGCAGCCTAAGCGGGCCGCCGCAAGAGACCCAGTACTTC
CDR3 protein: CASSLSGPPQETQYF

clone size: few
D gene: NA
J gene: TRBJ1-2
V gene: TRBV24-1
CDR3 DNA: TGTGCCACCAGTGCACCGATTACAGCGGGTGGCTACACCTTC
CDR3 protein: CATSAPITAGGYTF

clone size: NA
D gene: NA
J gene: TRBJ2-7
V gene: TRBV6-2/TRBV6-3
CDR3 DNA: TGTGCCAGCAGAGCAGCGGGACAAAACTCCTACGAGCAGTACTTC
CDR3 protein: CASRAAGQNSYEQYF

clone size: NA
D gene: NA
J gene: TRBJ2-3
V gene: TRBV7-4
CDR3 DNA: TGTGCCAGCAGCTTAGAAGTGGACGTAACTACAGATACGCAGTATTTT
CDR3 protein: CASSLEVDVTTDTQYF

clone size: many
D gene: TRBD2
J gene: TRBJ2-1
V gene: TRBV7-2
CDR3 DNA: TGTGCCAGCAGCCCGCATCGGACTAGCGGGACCTACAATGAGCAGTTCTTC
CDR3 protein: CASSPHRTSGTYNEQFF

clone size: NA
D gene: NA
J gene: TRBJ2-3
V gene: TRBV7-2
CDR3 DNA: TGTGCCAGCAGCTCGAATTCCGGGTTCGTCTCAGATACGCAGTATTTT
CDR3 protein: CASSSNSGFVSDTQYF

clone size: few
D gene: NA
J gene: TRBJ2-7
V gene: TRBV6-6
CDR3 DNA: TGTGCCAGCAGTTACTCGGTAGGACTCTACGAGCAGTACTTC
CDR3 protein: CASSYSVGLYEQYF

clone size: few
D gene: TRBD2
J gene: TRBJ2-3
V gene: TRBV6-4
CDR3 DNA: TGTGCCAGCAGCCACCTAGCGGGGGGGCCCACAGATACGCAGTATTTT
CDR3 protein: CASSHLAGGPTDTQYF

clone size: NA
D gene: NA
J gene: TRBJ1-2
V gene: TRBV20-1
CDR3 DNA: TGCAGTGCTAGAGGAGCGGACTATGGCTACACCTTC
CDR3 protein: CSARGADYGYTF

clone size: NA
D gene: NA
J gene: TRBJ2-7
V gene: TRBV20-1
CDR3 DNA: TGCAGTGCTAGGAGGATAATGGGACCTAGGTACGAGCAGTACTTC
CDR3 protein: CSARRIMGPRYEQYF

clone size: NA
D gene: NA
J gene: TRBJ2-5
V gene: TRBV4-2
CDR3 DNA: TGTGCCAGCAGCCAAGGGGGGGCTGGGCTGAATCAAGAGACCCAGTACTTC
CDR3 protein: CASSQGGAGLNQETQYF

clone size: many
D gene: TRBD2
J gene: TRBJ2-1
V gene: TRBV7-9
CDR3 DNA: TGTGCCAGCAGCTTAGCGGACGGACTAGCGGGAGGGAAATCCTACAATGAGCAGTTCTTC
CDR3 protein: CASSLADGLAGGKSYNEQFF

clone size: many
D gene: NA
J gene: TRBJ1-1
V gene: TRBV7-2
CDR3 DNA: TGTGCCAGCAGCTCCGGAGGGGGGTTAGCTTTCTTT
CDR3 protein: CASSSGGGLAFF

clone size: NA
D gene: NA
J gene: TRBJ1-6
V gene: TRBV9
CDR3 DNA: TGTGCCAGCAGCGTAGCTACGCTTGATAATTCACCCCTCCACTTT
CDR3 protein: CASSVATLDNSPLHF

clone size: few
D gene: TRBD1
J gene: TRBJ2-7
V gene: TRBV15
CDR3 DNA: TGTGCCACCAGCAGACAAGGACAGGGATTACAGAGTTACGAGCAGTACTTC
CDR3 protein: CATSRQGQGLQSYEQYF

clone size: NA
D gene: TRBD1
J gene: TRBJ2-7
V gene: TRBV2
CDR3 DNA: TGTGCCAGCAGTAGGGACAGCCTCTACGAGCAGTACTTC
CDR3 protein: CASSRDSLYEQYF

clone size: few
D gene: NA
J gene: TRBJ2-3
V gene: TRBV23-1
CDR3 DNA: TGCGCCAGCAGTCAAAAACCCGCTGATACGCAGTATTTT
CDR3 protein: CASSQKPADTQYF

clone size: NA
D gene: NA
J gene: TRBJ2-3
V gene: TRBV7-4
CDR3 DNA: TGTGCCAGCAGCTTAGAGGCGGGACTTAGCACAGATACGCAGTATTTT
CDR3 protein: CASSLEAGLSTDTQYF